This T cell receptor beta chain was identified during a study of molecular identifiers for immune sequencing clone quantification. Notes on the study in general: Clonotypes surpassing 20 RNA copies contained over 99% of effector molecules, versus under 1% in naive cells.

There are 11 residues in the CDR3. Germline values: CDR1 GTSNPN, CDR2 SVGIG (reference sequence). With 2 bases removed from V and 8 bases from J, the gap between germline ends came to 6 bases. Sorting selected naive CD8 T cells with a CD8+CD4-CCR7+CD45RA+ phenotype. TCRdb processed the PCR reads anew with MiXCR; each CDR3 protein has one entry. The sample contains 400,000 to 600,000 distinct CDR3 sequences, about a fifth of which appear only once. A note on this clonotype: Its antigen is as yet unknown.

The V and J genes are TRBV30 and TRBJ2-2; D remains ambiguous. Specimen: naive CD8+ T cells from blood, with Jurkat cell RNA spiked in. The subset was: FACS-sorted CD8+CD4-CCR7+CD45RA+ naive T cells. The clonotype was recovered from a human donor in good health. Some libraries in this study had Jurkat cell RNA spiked in. CDR3 amino acids: CAWSPPGELFF. In nucleotides, the CDR3 is TGTGCCTGGAGTCCTCCGGGGGAGCTGTTTTTT.